The entry that follows covers one T cell receptor (beta chain) sequence. Its matching antigen is unknown. Replicate PCRs from sorted subsets contained about 200 ng DNA, which is 29,000 or so T cell genomes. Clones were read by immunoSEQ multiplex PCR, and TCRdb kept only the in-frame ones, dropping some. Among 2,500,000 or so clones, about 92% were seen once, and the ten largest hold roughly 0.14%. The record originates from a study of shared clonotypes between healthy human individuals. About the research overall: Each donor's CD8 memory used one plate, CD8 naive two, each CD4 subset three.

Findings of the study overall: Non-shared clonotypes had lower generation probabilities than clonotypes shared by all four sorted-subset donors. Sampling involved blood alone; tissue repertoires likely differ.

Trimming cost V 3 bases and J 3 bases, with 9 bases left between them. This CDR3 is built from 14 residues. CDR1 SNHLY and CDR2 FYNNEI come from the germline V gene. The TCR comes from a man between 18 and 35 years old in good health. Sequencing was done on a sample of naive CD4+ T cells sorted from blood. Sample subset: CD45RA+ positively selected. The chain links TRBV2 to TRBJ1-5; D is ambiguous. This chain's CDR3 is CASSDKAPNQPQHF. CDR3 nucleotide sequence: TGTGCCAGCAGTGATAAAGCCCCCAATCAGCCCCAGCATTTT. Complete variable domain (other parts from reference TRBV2 and TRBJ1-5): EPEVTQTPSHQVTQMGQEVILRCVPISNHLYFYWYRQILGQKVEFLVSFYNNEISEKSEIFDDQFSVERPDGSNFTLKIRSTKLEDSAMYFCASSDKAPNQPQHFGDGTRLSIL.